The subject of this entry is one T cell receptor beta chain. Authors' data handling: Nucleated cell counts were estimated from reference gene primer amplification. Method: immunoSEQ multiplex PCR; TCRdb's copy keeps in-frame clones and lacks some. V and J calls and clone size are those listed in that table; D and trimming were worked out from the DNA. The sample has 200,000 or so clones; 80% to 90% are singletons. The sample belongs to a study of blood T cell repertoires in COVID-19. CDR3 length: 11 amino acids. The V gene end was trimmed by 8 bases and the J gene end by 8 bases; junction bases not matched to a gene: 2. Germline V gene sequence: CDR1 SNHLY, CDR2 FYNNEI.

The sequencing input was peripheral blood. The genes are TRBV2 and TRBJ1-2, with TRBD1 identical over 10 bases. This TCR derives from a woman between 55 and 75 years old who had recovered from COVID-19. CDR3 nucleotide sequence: TGTGCCAGCTGGGGACAGGGGGGCTACACCTTC. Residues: CASWGQGGYTF.